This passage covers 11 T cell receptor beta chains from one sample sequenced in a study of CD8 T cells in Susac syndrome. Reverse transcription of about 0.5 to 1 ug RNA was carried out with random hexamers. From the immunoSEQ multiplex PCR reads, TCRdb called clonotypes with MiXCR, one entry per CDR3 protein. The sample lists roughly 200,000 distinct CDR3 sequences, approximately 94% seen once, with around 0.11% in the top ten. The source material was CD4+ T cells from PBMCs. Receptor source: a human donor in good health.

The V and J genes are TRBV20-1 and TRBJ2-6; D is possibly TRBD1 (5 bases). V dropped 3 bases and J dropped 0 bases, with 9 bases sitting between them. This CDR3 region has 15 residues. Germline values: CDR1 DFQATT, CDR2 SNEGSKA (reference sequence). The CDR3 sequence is CSARGRGSGANVLTF. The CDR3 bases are TGCAGTGCTAGGGGAAGGGGCTCTGGGGCCAACGTCCTGACTTTC.

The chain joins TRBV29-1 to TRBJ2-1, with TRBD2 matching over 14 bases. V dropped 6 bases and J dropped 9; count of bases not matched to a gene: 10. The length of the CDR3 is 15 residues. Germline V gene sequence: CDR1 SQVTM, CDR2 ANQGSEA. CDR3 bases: TGCAGCGTAACGGGACTAGCGGGAGCACAAAGTGAGCAGTTCTTC. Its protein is CSVTGLAGAQSEQFF.

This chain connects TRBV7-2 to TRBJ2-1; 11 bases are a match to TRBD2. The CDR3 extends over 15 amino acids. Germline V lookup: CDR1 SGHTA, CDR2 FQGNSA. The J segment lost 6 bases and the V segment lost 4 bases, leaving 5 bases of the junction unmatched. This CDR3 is CASSSPSGRSNEQFF. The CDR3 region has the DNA TGTGCCAGCAGCTCACCTAGCGGGAGGAGCAATGAGCAGTTCTTC.

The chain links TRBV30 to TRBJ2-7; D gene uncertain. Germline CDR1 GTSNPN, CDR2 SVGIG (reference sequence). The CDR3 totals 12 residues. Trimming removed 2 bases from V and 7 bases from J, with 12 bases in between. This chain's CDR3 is CAWSLVSVEQYF. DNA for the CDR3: TGTGCCTGGAGTTTAGTCAGCGTGGAGCAGTACTTC.

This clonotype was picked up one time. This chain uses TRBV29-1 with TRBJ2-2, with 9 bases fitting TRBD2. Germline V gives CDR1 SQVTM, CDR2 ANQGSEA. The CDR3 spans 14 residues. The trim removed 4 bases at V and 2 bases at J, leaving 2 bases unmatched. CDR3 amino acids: CSVGLAANTGELFF. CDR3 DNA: TGCAGCGTTGGACTAGCGGCAAACACCGGGGAGCTGTTTTTT.

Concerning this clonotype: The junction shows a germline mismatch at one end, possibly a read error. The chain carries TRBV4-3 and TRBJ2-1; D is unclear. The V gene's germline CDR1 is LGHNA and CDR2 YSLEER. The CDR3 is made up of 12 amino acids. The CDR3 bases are TGCGCCAGCAGCCAAGACACGATGGAGAGGCTCTTC. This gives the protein CASSQDTMERLF.

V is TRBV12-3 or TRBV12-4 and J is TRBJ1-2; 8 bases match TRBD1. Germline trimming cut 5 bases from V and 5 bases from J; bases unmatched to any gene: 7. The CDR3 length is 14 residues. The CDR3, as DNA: TGTGCCAGCAGTCCCCTGACAGGGGATTATGGCTACACCTTC. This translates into CASSPLTGDYGYTF.

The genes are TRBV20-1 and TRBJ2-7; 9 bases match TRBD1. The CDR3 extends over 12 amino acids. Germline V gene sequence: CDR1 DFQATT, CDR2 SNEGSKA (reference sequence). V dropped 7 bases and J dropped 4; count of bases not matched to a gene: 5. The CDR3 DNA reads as TGCAGTGGGACAGGGGAGACTTACGAGCAGTACTTC. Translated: CSGTGETYEQYF.

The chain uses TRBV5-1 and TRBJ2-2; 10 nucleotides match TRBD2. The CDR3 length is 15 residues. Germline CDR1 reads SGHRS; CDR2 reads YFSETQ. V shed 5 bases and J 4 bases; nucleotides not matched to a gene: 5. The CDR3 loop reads CASSPSGSRTGELFF. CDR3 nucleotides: TGCGCCAGCAGTCCTAGCGGGAGTCGCACCGGGGAGCTGTTTTTT.

This CDR3 is CASSSAGAPNQPQHF. The CDR3 DNA is TGTGCCAGCAGTTCCGCAGGGGCCCCTAATCAGCCCCAGCATTTT. V and J are TRBV2 and TRBJ1-5; D possibly corresponds to TRBD1 (6 bases). CDR1 is SNHLY and CDR2 is FYNNEI in the germline V gene. The CDR3 is 15 amino acids. V lost 5 bases and J 4 bases, leaving 15 bases between the germline ends.

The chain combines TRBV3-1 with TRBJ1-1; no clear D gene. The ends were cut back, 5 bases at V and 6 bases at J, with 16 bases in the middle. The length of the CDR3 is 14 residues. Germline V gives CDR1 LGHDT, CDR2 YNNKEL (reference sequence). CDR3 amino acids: CASSTQHAVPEAFF. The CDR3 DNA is TGTGCCAGCAGCACTCAACATGCTGTACCTGAAGCTTTCTTT. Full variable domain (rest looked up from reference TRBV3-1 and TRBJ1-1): DTAVSQTPKYLVTQMGNDKSIKCEQNLGHDTMYWYKQDSKKFLKIMFSYNNKELIINETVPNRFSPKSPDKAHLNLHINSLELGDSAVYFCASSTQHAVPEAFFGQGTRLTVV.